Below are 21 T cell receptor beta chains sequenced from a single sample in a study of cytomegalovirus exposure and HLA in healthy donors. Data came from immunoSEQ multiplex PCR; TCRdb stores just in-frame clones and leaves some out. The sample has around 100,000 clones, approximately 94% seen once; the top ten hold roughly 0.9%. What was sequenced was PBMCs. The receptor set was obtained from a woman aged 18-35 years in good health and CMV-seronegative.

CDR3 DNA sequence: TGTGCCAGCAGTCCCGGGACAGGGGGAAATACGCAGTATTTT. It codes for CASSPGTGGNTQYF. The chain links TRBV7-3 to TRBJ2-3; 11 bases are a match to TRBD1. Trimming removed 6 bases from V and 7 bases from J; junction bases left unmatched: 6. Germline V gene lookup returns CDR1 SGHTA and CDR2 FQGTGA. CDR3 length: 14 residues.

The J gene is TRBJ2-1, the V gene TRBV29-1, with D perhaps matching TRBD1 (7 bases). In germline, CDR1 is SQVTM, CDR2 ANQGSEA. The CDR3 length is 13 residues. The V and J ends lost 3 bases and 8 bases respectively, with 14 bases between them. The CDR3 sequence is CSVESRGVDEQFF. Here the CDR3 DNA reads TGCAGCGTTGAGTCCAGGGGGGTGGATGAGCAGTTCTTC.

CDR3 DNA sequence: TGTGCCAGCAGCTTAAAGGGGACAGGGGCGAGAGAAAAACTGTTTTTT. Translating gives CASSLKGTGAREKLFF. The genes are TRBV7-9 and TRBJ1-4; 10 bases map to TRBD1. CDR1 and CDR2 from the germline V gene are SEHNR and FQNEAQ (reference sequence). This CDR3 is built from 16 residues. Germline trimming cut 2 bases from V and 8 bases from J; bases unmatched to any gene: 8.

The gene calls are TRBV19 and TRBJ1-1; tentatively, D is TRBD1 (6 bases). Trimming stripped 7 bases from V and 6 bases from J, with 18 bases between. Germline V lookup: CDR1 LNHDA, CDR2 SQIVND (reference sequence). The CDR3 sequence is 14 residues long. The chain's CDR3 is CASTSTGPFPEAFF. The CDR3 DNA reads as TGTGCCAGTACTTCGACAGGCCCGTTCCCTGAAGCTTTCTTT.

V is TRBV10-3 and J is TRBJ2-7, with 7 bases that match TRBD2. CDR3 size: 15 residues. In germline, CDR1 is ENHRY, CDR2 SYGVKD. With V trimmed by 10 bases and J by 1 base, 13 bases remained unmatched. The CDR3 DNA follows: TGTGCCACCTTACCGGCAAGCGGGGTATCCTACGAGCAGTACTTC. Translation gives CATLPASGVSYEQYF.

The gene calls are TRBV28 and TRBJ1-3; no clear D gene. Germline V CDR1 and CDR2: MDHEN, SYDVKM. The CDR3 totals 16 residues. V dropped 6 bases and J dropped 2 bases, with 17 bases sitting between them. The CDR3 loop is CASSSPRGVTGNTIYF. The CDR3 bases are TGTGCCAGCAGCTCCCCCCGGGGTGTAACTGGAAACACCATATATTTT. Full variable domain (outside the CDR3, taken from reference TRBV28 and TRBJ1-3): DVKVTQSSRYLVKRTGEKVFLECVQDMDHENMFWYRQDPGLGLRLIYFSYDVKMKEKGDIPEGYSVSREKKERFSLILESASTNQTSMYLCASSSPRGVTGNTIYFGEGSWLTVV.

The chain has TRBV9 and TRBJ2-2; D is unclear. The CDR3 consists of 19 residues. The germline V and J ends were trimmed by 4 bases and 3 bases, with 25 bases remaining between them. The V gene's germline CDR1 is SGDLS and CDR2 YYNGEE. The CDR3 coding sequence is TGTGCCAGCAGCCACCCCCTCATTACTGAGGCGGCGGACACCGGGGAGCTGTTTTTT. Translating it yields CASSHPLITEAADTGELFF. The full variable domain, with the rest looked up from reference TRBV9 and TRBJ2-2, is DSGVTQTPKHLITATGQRVTLRCSPRSGDLSVYWYQQSLDQGLQFLIQYYNGEERAKGNILERFSAQQFPDLHSELNLSSLELGDSALYFCASSHPLITEAADTGELFFGEGSRLTVL.

The V gene is TRBV10-3, the J gene TRBJ2-1; D may be TRBD2 (5 bases). The length of the CDR3 is 11 residues. Germline V gene lookup returns CDR1 ENHRY and CDR2 SYGVKD. Trimming pared 4 bases from V and 9 bases from J, leaving 7 bases between. CDR3 residues: CAISASGEQFF. The DNA of the CDR3 is TGTGCCATCAGTGCCAGCGGTGAGCAGTTCTTC.

This chain joins TRBV27 and TRBJ1-3; D uncertain. This CDR3 is built from 14 residues. V was shortened by 6 bases and J by 1 base, with 10 bases between the two germline ends. From germline, CDR1 is MNHEY and CDR2 SMNVEV (reference sequence). The CDR3 loop reads CASRRAPSGNTIYF. DNA for the CDR3: TGTGCCAGCAGGAGGGCCCCTTCTGGAAACACCATATATTTT.

This clone was picked up a small number of times. V and J are TRBV7-9 and TRBJ2-1; 7 bases agree with TRBD2. The germline CDR1 and CDR2 sequences are SEHNR and FQNEAQ (reference sequence). V shed 5 bases, J shed 7 bases, and the junction held 2 bases outside the gene matches. The CDR3 runs to 12 residues. The CDR3 loop is CASSSGANEQFF. In nucleotides, the CDR3 is TGTGCCAGCAGCAGCGGGGCGAATGAGCAGTTCTTC.

This chain links TRBV6-5 with TRBJ1-2; 9 bases match TRBD1. Germline V CDR1 and CDR2: MNHEY, SVGAGI. The CDR3 contains 13 residues. With V trimmed by 7 bases and J by 6 bases, 6 bases remained unmatched. CDR3 in DNA: TGTGCCAGCACCACCGGGACAGGGAATGGCTACACCTTC. Translation gives CASTTGTGNGYTF.

This sequence joins TRBV5-6 and TRBJ2-3; TRBD2 might be the D (5 bases). V dropped 3 bases and J dropped 5 bases, with 7 bases sitting between them. CDR1 and CDR2 from the germline V gene are SGHDT and YYEEEE. The CDR3 is 12 residues long. The CDR3 spells CASSSAGDTQYF. CDR3 sequence (DNA): TGTGCCAGCAGCTCTGCGGGAGATACGCAGTATTTT.

CDR3 in DNA: TGTGCCAGTAGTGGACTAGCGGGAGATGCGGAGACCCAGTACTTC. Its protein is CASSGLAGDAETQYF. The chain has TRBV19 and TRBJ2-5, with 13 bases aligning to TRBD2. This CDR3 contains 15 residues. Per germline, CDR1 LNHDA and CDR2 SQIVND (reference sequence). With V trimmed by 5 bases and J by 5 bases, 5 bases remained unmatched.

The chain uses TRBV7-8 and TRBJ2-5; D is possibly TRBD2 (6 bases). This CDR3 spans 13 amino acids. Germline V gene sequence: CDR1 SGHVS, CDR2 FQNEAQ. The V end lost 0 bases, the J end lost 4 bases, and 6 bases lay between the germline ends. DNA of the CDR3: TGTGCCAGCAGCTTAGCCGGGAGAGAGACCCAGTACTTC. Protein: CASSLAGRETQYF.

The chain recombines TRBV27 with TRBJ2-2; D is undetermined. The CDR3 contains 16 residues. Per germline, CDR1 MNHEY and CDR2 SMNVEV (reference sequence). The V end was cut by 3 bases, the J end by 0 bases, with 11 bases between. In nucleotides, the CDR3 is TGTGCCAGCAGTTTTGTGCGCCGAGCGAACACCGGGGAGCTGTTTTTT. This codes for CASSFVRRANTGELFF.

This clone was seen once. The chain recombines TRBV4-1 with TRBJ2-2, with D uncertain. The CDR3 length is 14 residues. CDR1 MGHRA and CDR2 YSYEKL come from the germline V gene. The V and J ends lost 2 bases and 6 bases respectively, with 10 bases between them. CDR3 amino acids: CASSQIQASGELFF. CDR3 nucleotides: TGCGCCAGCAGCCAAATTCAAGCGTCCGGGGAGCTGTTTTTT.

This chain joins TRBV7-6 and TRBJ2-5; 7 nucleotides align to TRBD2. Germline assignment: CDR1 SGHVS and CDR2 FNYEAQ. V lost 5 bases and J lost 5; bases outside the gene matches: 5. The CDR3 loop spans 13 amino acids. For the CDR3, the DNA is TGTGCCAGCAGCCCATTGGGGGGGGAGACCCAGTACTTC. Protein sequence: CASSPLGGETQYF. The complete variable domain, with remaining parts taken from reference TRBV7-6 and TRBJ2-5, reads GAGVSQSPRYKVTKRGQDVALRCDPISGHVSLYWYRQALGQGPEFLTYFNYEAQQDKSGLPNDRFSAERPEGSISTLTIQRTEQRDSAMYRCASSPLGGETQYFGPGTRLLVL.

V and J are TRBV7-2 and TRBJ1-6; D is unclear. Germline assignment: CDR1 SGHTA and CDR2 FQGNSA. V lost 8 bases, J lost 6 bases, and 20 bases lay in between. The CDR3 is 16 amino acids. In DNA, the CDR3 is TGTGCCAGCTCCCTGGGCATGGCCTCGGTTAATTCACCCCTCCACTTT. Translating gives CASSLGMASVNSPLHF.

CDR3 sequence: CASSPQTFEQFF. The CDR3 nucleotides read TGTGCCAGCAGCCCACAGACATTTGAGCAGTTCTTC. The V gene is TRBV13, the J gene TRBJ2-1; no reliable D call. Germline V gives CDR1 PRHDT, CDR2 FYEKMQ (reference sequence). This CDR3 is 12 amino acids long. Trimming took off 5 bases at V and 9 bases at J, with 11 bases between the two ends. Full variable domain (missing parts from reference TRBV13 and TRBJ2-1): AAGVIQSPRHLIKEKRETATLKCYPIPRHDTVYWYQQGPGQDPQFLISFYEKMQSDKGSIPDRFSAQQFSDYHSELNMSSLELGDSALYFCASSPQTFEQFFGPGTRLTVL.

The chain uses TRBV19 and TRBJ2-7; 10 positions match TRBD1. After removal of 3 bases from V and 6 bases from J, the junction contained 8 bases not matched to a gene. CDR3 length: 15 amino acids. Germline V gene lookup returns CDR1 LNHDA and CDR2 SQIVND (reference sequence). DNA of the CDR3: TGTGCCAGTAGTATGGGGACAGGGGAAGGGATCGAGCAGTACTTC. Protein sequence: CASSMGTGEGIEQYF. The variable domain in full, completed from reference TRBV19 and TRBJ2-7, reads DGGITQSPKYLFRKEGQNVTLSCEQNLNHDAMYWYRQDPGQGLRLIYYSQIVNDFQKGDIAEGYSVSREKKESFPLTVTSAQKNPTAFYLCASSMGTGEGIEQYFGPGTRLTVT.

The J gene is TRBJ2-3, the V gene TRBV29-1; tentative D call: TRBD2 (6 bases). V was pared by 4 bases and J by 4 bases, with 18 bases between. Per the germline V gene, CDR1 is SQVTM and CDR2 is ANQGSEA. The CDR3 sequence is 15 residues long. The CDR3 here is CSVVPVQGGPDTQYF. The CDR3 DNA reads as TGCAGCGTTGTCCCCGTTCAGGGAGGTCCAGATACGCAGTATTTT.